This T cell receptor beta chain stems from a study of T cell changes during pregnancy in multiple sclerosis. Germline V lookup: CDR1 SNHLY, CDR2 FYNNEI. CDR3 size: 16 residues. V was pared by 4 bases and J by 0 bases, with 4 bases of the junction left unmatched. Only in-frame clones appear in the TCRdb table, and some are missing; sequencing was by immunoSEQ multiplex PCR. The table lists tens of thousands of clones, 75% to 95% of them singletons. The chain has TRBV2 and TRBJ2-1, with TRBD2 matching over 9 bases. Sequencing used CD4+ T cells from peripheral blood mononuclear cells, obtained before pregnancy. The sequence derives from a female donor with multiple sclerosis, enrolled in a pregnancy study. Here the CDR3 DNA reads TGTGCCAGCAGTGCCAGCGGGAGGACCTCCTACAATGAGCAGTTCTTC. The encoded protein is CASSASGRTSYNEQFF.